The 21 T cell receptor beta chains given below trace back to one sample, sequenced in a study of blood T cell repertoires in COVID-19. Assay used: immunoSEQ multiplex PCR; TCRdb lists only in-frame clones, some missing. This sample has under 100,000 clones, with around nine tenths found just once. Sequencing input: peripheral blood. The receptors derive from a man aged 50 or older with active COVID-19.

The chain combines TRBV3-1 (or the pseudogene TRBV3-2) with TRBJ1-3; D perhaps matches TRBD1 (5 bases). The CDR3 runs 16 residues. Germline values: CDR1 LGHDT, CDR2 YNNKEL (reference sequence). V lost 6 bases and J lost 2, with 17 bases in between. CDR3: CASRQTVGGTGNTIYF. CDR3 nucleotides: TGTGCCAGCAGACAAACAGTGGGGGGTACTGGAAACACCATATATTTT.

CDR3 sequence reads: CATRIFGRGNEKLFF. The CDR3 DNA follows: TGTGCCACCAGGATTTTCGGCAGGGGCAATGAAAAACTGTTTTTT. The chain uses TRBV15 and TRBJ1-4, with D maybe TRBD1 (6 bases). The CDR3 runs to 15 residues. Trimming took off 6 bases at V and 5 bases at J, with 16 bases between the two ends. Germline V CDR1 and CDR2: LNHNV, YYDKDF (reference sequence).

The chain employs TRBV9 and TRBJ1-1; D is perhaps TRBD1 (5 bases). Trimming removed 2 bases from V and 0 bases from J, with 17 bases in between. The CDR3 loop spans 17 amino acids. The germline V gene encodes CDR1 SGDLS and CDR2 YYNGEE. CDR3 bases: TGTGCCAGCAGCGTCTCCGGGACTATAGTAATGAACACTGAAGCTTTCTTT. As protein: CASSVSGTIVMNTEAFF. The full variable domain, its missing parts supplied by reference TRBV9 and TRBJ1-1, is DSGVTQTPKHLITATGQRVTLRCSPRSGDLSVYWYQQSLDQGLQFLIQYYNGEERAKGNILERFSAQQFPDLHSELNLSSLELGDSALYFCASSVSGTIVMNTEAFFGQGTRLTVV.

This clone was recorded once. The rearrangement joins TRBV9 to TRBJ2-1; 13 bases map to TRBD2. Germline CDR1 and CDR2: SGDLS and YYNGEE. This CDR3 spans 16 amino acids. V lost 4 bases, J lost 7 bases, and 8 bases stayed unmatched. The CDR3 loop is CASSSGLAGVQNEQFF. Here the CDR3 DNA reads TGTGCCAGCAGCTCAGGACTAGCGGGAGTTCAGAATGAGCAGTTCTTC.

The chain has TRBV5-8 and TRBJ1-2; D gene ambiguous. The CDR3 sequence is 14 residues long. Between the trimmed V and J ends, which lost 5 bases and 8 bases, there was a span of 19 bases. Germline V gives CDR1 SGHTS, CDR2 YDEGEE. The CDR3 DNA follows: TGTGCCAGCAGACCCACCGACGGGGTGGGCGGCTACACCTTC. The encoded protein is CASRPTDGVGGYTF.

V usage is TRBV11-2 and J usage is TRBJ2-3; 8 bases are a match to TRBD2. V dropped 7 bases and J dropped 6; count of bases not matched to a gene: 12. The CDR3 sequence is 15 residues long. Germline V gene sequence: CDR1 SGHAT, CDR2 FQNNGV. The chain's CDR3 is CASTPTVAGRDTQYF. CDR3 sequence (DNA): TGTGCCAGCACCCCGACCGTAGCGGGGCGGGATACGCAGTATTTT.

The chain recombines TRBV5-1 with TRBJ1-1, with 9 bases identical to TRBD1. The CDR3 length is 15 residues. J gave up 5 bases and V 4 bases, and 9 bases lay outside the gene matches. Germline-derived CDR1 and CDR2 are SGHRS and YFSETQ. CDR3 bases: TGCGCCAGCAGCCCAATGACAGGGGGGCTAACTGAAGCTTTCTTT. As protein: CASSPMTGGLTEAFF.

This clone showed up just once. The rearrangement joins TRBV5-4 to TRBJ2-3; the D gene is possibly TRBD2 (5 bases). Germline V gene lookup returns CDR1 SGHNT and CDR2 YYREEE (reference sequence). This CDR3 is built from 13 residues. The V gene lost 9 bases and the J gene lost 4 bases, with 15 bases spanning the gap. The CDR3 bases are TGTGCCACCCACGTCCCGGACTCAGATACGCAGTATTTT. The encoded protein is CATHVPDSDTQYF.

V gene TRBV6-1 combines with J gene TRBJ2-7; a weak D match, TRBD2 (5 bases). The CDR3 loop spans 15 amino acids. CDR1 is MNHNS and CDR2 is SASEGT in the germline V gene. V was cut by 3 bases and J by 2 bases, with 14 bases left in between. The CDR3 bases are TGTGCCAGCAGTGAGCTCACGGGATCTACCTACGAGCAGTACTTC. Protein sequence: CASSELTGSTYEQYF.

Here the CDR3 reads CASSLGQGQETQYF. In DNA form, the CDR3 reads TGTGCCAGCAGCTTGGGGCAGGGCCAAGAGACCCAGTACTTC. V is TRBV5-4 and J is TRBJ2-5, with TRBD1 as a possible D gene (5 bases). V was shortened by 0 bases and J by 1 base, with 7 bases between the two germline ends. The CDR3 is 14 amino acids. From germline, CDR1 is SGHNT and CDR2 YYREEE (reference sequence).

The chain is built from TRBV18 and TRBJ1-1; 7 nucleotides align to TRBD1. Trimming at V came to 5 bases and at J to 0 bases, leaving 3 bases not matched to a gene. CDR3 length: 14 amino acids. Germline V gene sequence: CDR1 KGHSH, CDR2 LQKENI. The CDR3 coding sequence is TGTGCCAGCTCAGCGGGACAGATGAACACTGAAGCTTTCTTT. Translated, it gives CASSAGQMNTEAFF.

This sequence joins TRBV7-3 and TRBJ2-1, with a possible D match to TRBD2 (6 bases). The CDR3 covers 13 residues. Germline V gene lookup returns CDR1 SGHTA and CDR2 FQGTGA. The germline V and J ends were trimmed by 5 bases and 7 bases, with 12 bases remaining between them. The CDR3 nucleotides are TGTGCCAGCAGCCTGGGGGGAAAGAATGAGCAGTTCTTC. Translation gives CASSLGGKNEQFF.

The chain's CDR3 is CASSPGTGINQPQHF. The CDR3 DNA reads as TGTGCCAGCAGTCCCGGGACAGGGATCAATCAGCCCCAGCATTTT. This rearrangement joins TRBV27 to TRBJ1-5; 9 positions match TRBD1. The germline V gene has CDR1 MNHEY and CDR2 SMNVEV (reference sequence). V lost 5 bases to trimming and J lost 3 bases; unmatched junction nucleotides: 5. There are 15 residues in the CDR3.

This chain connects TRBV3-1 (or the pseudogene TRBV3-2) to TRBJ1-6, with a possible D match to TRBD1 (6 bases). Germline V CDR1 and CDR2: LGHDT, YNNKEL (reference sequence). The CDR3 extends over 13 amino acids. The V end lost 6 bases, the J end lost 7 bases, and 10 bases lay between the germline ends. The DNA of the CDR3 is TGTGCCAGCAGGCAGGGGTTCAATTCACCCCTCCACTTT. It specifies CASRQGFNSPLHF.

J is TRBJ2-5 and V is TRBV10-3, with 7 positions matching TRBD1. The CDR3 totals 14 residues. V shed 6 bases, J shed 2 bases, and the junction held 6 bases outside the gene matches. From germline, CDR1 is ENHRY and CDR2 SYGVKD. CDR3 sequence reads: CAISPGQPQETQYF. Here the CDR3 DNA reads TGTGCCATCAGCCCGGGACAGCCACAAGAGACCCAGTACTTC.

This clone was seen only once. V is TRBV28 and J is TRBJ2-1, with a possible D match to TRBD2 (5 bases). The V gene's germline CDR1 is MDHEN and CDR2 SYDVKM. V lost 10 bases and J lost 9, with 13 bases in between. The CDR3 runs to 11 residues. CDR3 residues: CATDLGAEQFF. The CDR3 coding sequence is TGTGCCACGGACTTGGGTGCTGAGCAGTTCTTC.

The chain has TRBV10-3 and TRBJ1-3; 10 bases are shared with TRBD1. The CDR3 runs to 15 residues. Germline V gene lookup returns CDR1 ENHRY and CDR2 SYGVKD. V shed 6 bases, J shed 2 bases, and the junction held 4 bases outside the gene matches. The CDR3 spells CAISPGTGAGNTIYF. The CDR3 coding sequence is TGTGCCATCAGCCCCGGGACAGGGGCTGGAAACACCATATATTTT.

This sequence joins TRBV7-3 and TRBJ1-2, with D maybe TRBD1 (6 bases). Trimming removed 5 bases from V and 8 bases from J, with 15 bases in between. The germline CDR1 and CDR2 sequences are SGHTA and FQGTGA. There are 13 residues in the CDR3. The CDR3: CASSRRQGKGYTF. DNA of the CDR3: TGTGCCAGCAGCCGCCGGCAGGGGAAAGGCTACACCTTC.

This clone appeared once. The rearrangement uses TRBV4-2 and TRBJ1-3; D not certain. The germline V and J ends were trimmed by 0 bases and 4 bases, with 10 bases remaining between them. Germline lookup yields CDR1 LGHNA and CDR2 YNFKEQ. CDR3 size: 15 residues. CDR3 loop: CASSQELLGGNTIYF. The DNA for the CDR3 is TGTGCCAGCAGCCAAGAATTGCTCGGGGGAAACACCATATATTTT.

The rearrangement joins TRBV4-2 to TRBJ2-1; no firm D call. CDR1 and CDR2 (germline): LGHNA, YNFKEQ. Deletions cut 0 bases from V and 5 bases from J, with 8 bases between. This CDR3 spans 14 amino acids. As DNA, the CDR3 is TGTGCCAGCAGCCAAGAAGCCCGCCACAATGAGCAGTTCTTC. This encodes CASSQEARHNEQFF.

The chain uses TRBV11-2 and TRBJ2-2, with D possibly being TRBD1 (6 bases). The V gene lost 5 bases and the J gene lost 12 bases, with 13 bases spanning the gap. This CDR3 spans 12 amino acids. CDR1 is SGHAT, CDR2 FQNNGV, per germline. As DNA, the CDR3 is TGTGCCAGCAGCCAACAGGGTAACCAGCTGTTTTTT. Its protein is CASSQQGNQLFF.